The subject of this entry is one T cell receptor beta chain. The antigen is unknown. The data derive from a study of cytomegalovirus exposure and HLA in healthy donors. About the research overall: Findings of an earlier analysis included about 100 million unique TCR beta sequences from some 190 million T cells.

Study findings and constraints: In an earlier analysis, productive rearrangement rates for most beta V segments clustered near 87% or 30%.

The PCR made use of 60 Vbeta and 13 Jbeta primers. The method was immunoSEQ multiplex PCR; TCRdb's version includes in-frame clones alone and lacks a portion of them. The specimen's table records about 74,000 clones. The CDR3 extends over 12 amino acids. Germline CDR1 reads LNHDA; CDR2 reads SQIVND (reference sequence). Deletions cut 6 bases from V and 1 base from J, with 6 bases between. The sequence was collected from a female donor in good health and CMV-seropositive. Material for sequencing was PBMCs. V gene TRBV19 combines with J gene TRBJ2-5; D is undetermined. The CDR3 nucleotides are TGTGCCAGTAGCTCGGGCCAAGAGACCCAGTACTTC. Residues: CASSSGQETQYF.